This T cell receptor (beta chain) was retrieved from a study of graft-versus-host responses after intestinal transplantation. For the study at large: Multivisceral, liver-intestinal, or isolated intestinal grafts were transplanted into recipients. General study findings and limits: Early after transplant, HvG clones declined as circulating GvH clones peaked. Detection of GvH clones occurred in recipient marrow, and some had their first appearance in ileum or blood.

TCRdb's table, derived via immunoSEQ multiplex PCR, lists solely in-frame clones and lacks some. The data hold more than 65,000 clones, with 92% observed a single time. Note on this clone: Its cognate antigen is unknown.

This TCR came from a human donor who was the organ donor for an intestinal transplant. Specimen: unstimulated CD8+ T cells sorted from spleen or lymph node cells, collected before transplant.

CDR3 coding DNA: TGTGCCAGCAGCTTTAGAGGGGGCACTTCCTACGAGCAGTACTTC. Its translation is CASSFRGGTSYEQYF. The J gene is TRBJ2-7, the V gene TRBV13; 7 bases are shared with TRBD1. The junction had 6 bases not matched to a gene; V was cut back by 3 bases and J by 1 base. The CDR3 consists of 15 residues. The germline V gene encodes CDR1 PRHDT and CDR2 FYEKMQ (reference sequence).